These 3 T cell receptor beta chains were all obtained from the same sample, sequenced in a study of blood T cell repertoires in COVID-19 (TCRdb year 2020). The library relied on the immunoSEQ multiplex PCR assay. The table was pulled from immuneACCESS by TCRdb, which kept in-frame rearrangements only. Such tables lose some clones; where checked, under half of the loss comes from unresolved V genes, and the rest has no known cause. The sample table shows around 400,000 clones, and 75% to 90% are seen once. Roughly 5.1% of the sample belongs to the ten largest clones. The material sequenced was PBMCs or T cells enriched from blood (not recorded which). The receptors were gathered from a woman aged 45-65 years who had recovered from COVID-19.

The genes are TRBV18 and TRBJ2-3; possibly TRBD1 for D (6 bases). This CDR3 spans 13 amino acids. V lost 3 bases to trimming and J lost 6 bases, with 10 bases between them. Germline-derived CDR1 and CDR2 are KGHSH and LQKENI. CDR3 bases: TGTGCCAGCTCACCCTCAGGGGCTGATACGCAGTATTTT. Encoded protein: CASSPSGADTQYF.

V usage is TRBV14 and J usage is TRBJ1-1, with a possible D match to TRBD1 (6 bases). Germline CDR1 reads SGHDN; CDR2 reads FVKESK. Trimming pared 8 bases from V and 2 bases from J, leaving 12 bases between. The CDR3 is 13 amino acids. The CDR3 is CASRGGGNTEAFF. Here the CDR3 DNA reads TGTGCCAGCCGAGGGGGGGGAAACACTGAAGCTTTCTTT.

This clone has a single count. The J gene is TRBJ1-2, the V gene TRBV30, with D perhaps matching TRBD1 (5 bases). The CDR3 is made up of 13 amino acids. The germline V gene encodes CDR1 GTSNPN and CDR2 SVGIG (reference sequence). Trimming took off 6 bases at V and 6 bases at J, with 17 bases between the two ends. The CDR3 bases are TGTGCCTGCCCCCCGGGGGAGGGTCATGGCTACACCTTC. This gives the protein CACPPGEGHGYTF.